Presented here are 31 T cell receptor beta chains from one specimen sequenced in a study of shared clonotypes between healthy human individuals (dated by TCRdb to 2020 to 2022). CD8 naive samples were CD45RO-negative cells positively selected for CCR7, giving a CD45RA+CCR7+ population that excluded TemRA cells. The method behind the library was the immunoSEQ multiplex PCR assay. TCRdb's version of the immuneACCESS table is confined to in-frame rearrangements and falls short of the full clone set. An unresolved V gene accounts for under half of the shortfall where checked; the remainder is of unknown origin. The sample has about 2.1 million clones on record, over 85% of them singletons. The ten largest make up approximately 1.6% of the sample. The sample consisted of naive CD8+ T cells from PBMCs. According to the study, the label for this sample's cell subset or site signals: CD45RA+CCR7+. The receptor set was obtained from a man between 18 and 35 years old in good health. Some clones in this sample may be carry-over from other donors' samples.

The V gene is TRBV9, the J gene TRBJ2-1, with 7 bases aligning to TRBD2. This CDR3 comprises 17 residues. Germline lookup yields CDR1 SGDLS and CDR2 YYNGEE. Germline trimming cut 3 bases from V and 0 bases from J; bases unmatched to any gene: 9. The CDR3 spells CASSEGPQRGSYNEQFF. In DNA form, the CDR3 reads TGTGCCAGCAGCGAGGGCCCCCAGCGGGGCTCCTACAATGAGCAGTTCTTC.

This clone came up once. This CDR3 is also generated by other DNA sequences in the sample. CDR3 loop: CASSLSGTGLYEQYF. The CDR3 bases are TGTGCCAGCAGTCTCTCCGGGACAGGCCTCTACGAGCAGTACTTC. The chain joins TRBV28 to TRBJ2-7; 8 nucleotides align to TRBD1. Losses at the gene ends were 5 bases for V and 3 bases for J; bases not matched to a gene: 9. Germline loops: CDR1 MDHEN, CDR2 SYDVKM. This CDR3 contains 15 residues.

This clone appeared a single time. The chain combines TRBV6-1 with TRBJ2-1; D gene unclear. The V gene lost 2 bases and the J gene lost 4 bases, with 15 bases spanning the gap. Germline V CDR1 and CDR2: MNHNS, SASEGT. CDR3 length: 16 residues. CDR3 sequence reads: CASSESPWAPYNEQFF. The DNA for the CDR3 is TGTGCCAGCAGTGAATCTCCTTGGGCCCCATACAATGAGCAGTTCTTC.

The CDR3 region has the DNA TGTGCCAGCAGCGCCACACAGGGGATAGGCAACGAGCAGTACTTC. Translated: CASSATQGIGNEQYF. This chain joins TRBV9 and TRBJ2-7, with 7 bases that match TRBD1. V gave up 3 bases and J gave up 5 bases; unmatched junction bases: 11. Germline V gene sequence: CDR1 SGDLS, CDR2 YYNGEE. There are 15 residues in the CDR3.

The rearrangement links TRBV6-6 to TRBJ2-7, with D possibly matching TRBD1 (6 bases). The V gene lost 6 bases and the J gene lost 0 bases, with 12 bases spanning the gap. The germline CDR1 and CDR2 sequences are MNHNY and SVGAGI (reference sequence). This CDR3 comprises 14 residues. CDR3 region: CASRSGHSSYEQYF. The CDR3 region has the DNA TGTGCCAGCAGGTCGGGACACTCCTCCTACGAGCAGTACTTC.

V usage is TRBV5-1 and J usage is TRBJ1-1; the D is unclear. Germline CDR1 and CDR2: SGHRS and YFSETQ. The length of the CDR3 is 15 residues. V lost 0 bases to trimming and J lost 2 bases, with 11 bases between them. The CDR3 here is CASSLVVAGNTEAFF. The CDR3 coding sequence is TGCGCCAGCAGCTTGGTTGTTGCAGGTAACACTGAAGCTTTCTTT.

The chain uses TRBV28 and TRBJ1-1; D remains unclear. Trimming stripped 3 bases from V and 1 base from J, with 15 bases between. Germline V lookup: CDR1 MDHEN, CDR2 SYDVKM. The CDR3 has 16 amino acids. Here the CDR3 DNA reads TGTGCCAGCAGTTTGGAGGGAAGGGTGTGGAACACTGAAGCTTTCTTT. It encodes CASSLEGRVWNTEAFF. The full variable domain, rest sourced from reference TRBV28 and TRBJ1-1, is DVKVTQSSRYLVKRTGEKVFLECVQDMDHENMFWYRQDPGLGLRLIYFSYDVKMKEKGDIPEGYSVSREKKERFSLILESASTNQTSMYLCASSLEGRVWNTEAFFGQGTRLTVV.

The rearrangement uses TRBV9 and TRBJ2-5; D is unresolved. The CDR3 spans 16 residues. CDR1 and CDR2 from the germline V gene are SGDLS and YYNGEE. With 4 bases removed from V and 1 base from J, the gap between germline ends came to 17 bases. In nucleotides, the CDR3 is TGTGCCAGCAGCACCCCCGCTCGGGCAGGCCAAGAGACCCAGTACTTC. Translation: CASSTPARAGQETQYF.

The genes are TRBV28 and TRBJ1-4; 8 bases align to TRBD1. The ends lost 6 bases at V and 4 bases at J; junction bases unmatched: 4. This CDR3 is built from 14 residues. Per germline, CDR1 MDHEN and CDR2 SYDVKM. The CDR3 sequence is CASRRQGINEKLFF. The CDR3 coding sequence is TGTGCCAGCAGGCGACAGGGGATTAATGAAAAACTGTTTTTT.

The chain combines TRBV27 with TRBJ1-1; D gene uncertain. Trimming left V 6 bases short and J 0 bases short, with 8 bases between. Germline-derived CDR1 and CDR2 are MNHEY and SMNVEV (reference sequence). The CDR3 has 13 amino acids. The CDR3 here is CASRPVMNTEAFF. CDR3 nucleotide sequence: TGTGCCAGCAGACCGGTCATGAACACTGAAGCTTTCTTT.

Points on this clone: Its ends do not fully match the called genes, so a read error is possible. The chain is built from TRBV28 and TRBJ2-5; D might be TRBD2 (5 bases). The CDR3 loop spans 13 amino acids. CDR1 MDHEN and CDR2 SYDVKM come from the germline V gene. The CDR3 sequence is CASSPRRLRGRNF. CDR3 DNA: TGTGCCAGCAGCCCCCGCCGGCTACGCGGGCGGAACTTC.

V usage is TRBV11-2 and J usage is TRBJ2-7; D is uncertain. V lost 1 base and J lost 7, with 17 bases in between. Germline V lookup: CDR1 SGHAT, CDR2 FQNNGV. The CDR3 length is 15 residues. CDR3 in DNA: TGTGCCAGCAGCTTAGGGCTGAAACCTCTCGGTGAGCAGTACTTC. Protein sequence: CASSLGLKPLGEQYF.

The CDR3 loop is CASSVDTGFSYEQYF. CDR3 nucleotide sequence: TGTGCCAGCAGCGTCGATACAGGGTTTTCCTACGAGCAGTACTTC. J is TRBJ2-7 and V is TRBV9; D is perhaps TRBD1 (6 bases). Germline V gene lookup returns CDR1 SGDLS and CDR2 YYNGEE. The CDR3 spans 15 residues. V lost 2 bases and J 1 base, leaving 13 bases between the germline ends.

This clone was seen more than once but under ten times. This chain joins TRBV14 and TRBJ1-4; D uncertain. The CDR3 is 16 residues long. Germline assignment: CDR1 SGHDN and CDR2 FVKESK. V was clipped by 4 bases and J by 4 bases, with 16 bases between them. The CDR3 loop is CASSPYPRRDNEKLFF. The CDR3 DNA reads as TGTGCCAGCAGCCCTTATCCCAGGCGGGATAATGAAAAACTGTTTTTT.

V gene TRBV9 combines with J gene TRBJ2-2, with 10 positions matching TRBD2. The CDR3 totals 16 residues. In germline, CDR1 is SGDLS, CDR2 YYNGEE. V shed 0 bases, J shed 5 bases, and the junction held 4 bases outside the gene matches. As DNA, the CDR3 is TGTGCCAGCAGCGTAGAGGCTAGCGGGAGAACCGGGGAGCTGTTTTTT. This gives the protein CASSVEASGRTGELFF.

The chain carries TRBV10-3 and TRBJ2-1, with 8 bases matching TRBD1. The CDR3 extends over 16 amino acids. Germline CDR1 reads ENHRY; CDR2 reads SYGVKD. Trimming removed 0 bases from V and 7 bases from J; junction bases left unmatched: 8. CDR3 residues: CAISESSSGGGNEQFF. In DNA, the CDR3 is TGTGCCATCAGTGAGTCGTCGTCAGGGGGCGGGAATGAGCAGTTCTTC.

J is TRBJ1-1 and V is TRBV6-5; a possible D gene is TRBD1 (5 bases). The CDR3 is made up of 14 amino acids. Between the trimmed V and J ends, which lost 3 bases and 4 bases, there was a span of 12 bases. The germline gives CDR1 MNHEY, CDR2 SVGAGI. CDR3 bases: TGTGCCAGCAGTTATAGGCAGGGAAGCACTGAAGCTTTCTTT. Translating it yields CASSYRQGSTEAFF.

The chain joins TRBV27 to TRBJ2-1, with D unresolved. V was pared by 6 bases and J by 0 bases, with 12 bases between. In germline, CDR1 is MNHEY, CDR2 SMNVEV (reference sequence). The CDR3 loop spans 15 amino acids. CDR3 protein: CASRLGRSSYNEQFF. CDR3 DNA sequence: TGTGCCAGCAGGCTCGGACGGAGCTCCTACAATGAGCAGTTCTTC.

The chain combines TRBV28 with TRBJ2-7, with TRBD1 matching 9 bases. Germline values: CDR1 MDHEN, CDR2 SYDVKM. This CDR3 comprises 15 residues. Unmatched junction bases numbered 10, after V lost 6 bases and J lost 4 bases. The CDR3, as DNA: TGTGCCAGCAGAAGCAACCCGGGACAGGGATACGAGCAGTACTTC. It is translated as CASRSNPGQGYEQYF.

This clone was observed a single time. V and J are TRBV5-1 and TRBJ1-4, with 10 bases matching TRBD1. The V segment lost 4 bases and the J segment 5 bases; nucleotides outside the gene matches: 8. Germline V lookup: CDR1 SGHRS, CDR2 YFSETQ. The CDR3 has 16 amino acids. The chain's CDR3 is CASSGDRGLGNEKLFF. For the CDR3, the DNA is TGCGCCAGCAGCGGGGACAGGGGACTAGGGAATGAAAAACTGTTTTTT.

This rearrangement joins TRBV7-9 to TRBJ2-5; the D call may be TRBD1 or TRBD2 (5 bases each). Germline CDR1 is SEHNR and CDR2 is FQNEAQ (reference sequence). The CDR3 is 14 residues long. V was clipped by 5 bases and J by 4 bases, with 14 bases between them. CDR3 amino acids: CASSPGGGLETQYF. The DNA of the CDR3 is TGTGCCAGCAGCCCCGGTGGGGGTTTAGAGACCCAGTACTTC.

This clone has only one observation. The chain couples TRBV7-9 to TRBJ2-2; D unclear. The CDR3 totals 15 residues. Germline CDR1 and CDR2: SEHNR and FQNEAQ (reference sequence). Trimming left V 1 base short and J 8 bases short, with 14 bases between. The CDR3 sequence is CASSLDRAASGELFF. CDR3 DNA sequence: TGTGCCAGCAGCTTAGACCGGGCCGCCTCGGGGGAGCTGTTTTTT.

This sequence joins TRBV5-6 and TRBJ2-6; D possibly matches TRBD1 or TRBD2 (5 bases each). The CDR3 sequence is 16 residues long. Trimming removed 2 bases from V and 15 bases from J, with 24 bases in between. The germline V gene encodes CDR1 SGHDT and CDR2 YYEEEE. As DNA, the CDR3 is TGTGCCAGCAGCTTCGGTGGGGGATTAAGCCAACGTGGCCTGACTTTC. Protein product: CASSFGGGLSQRGLTF.

CDR3: CASTPLYTGELFF. The CDR3 nucleotides are TGTGCCAGCACTCCCCTCTACACCGGGGAGCTGTTTTTT. The rearrangement links TRBV28 to TRBJ2-2; no firm D call. The V gene's germline CDR1 is MDHEN and CDR2 SYDVKM. Trimming cost V 7 bases and J 3 bases, with 9 bases left between them. CDR3 length: 13 residues.

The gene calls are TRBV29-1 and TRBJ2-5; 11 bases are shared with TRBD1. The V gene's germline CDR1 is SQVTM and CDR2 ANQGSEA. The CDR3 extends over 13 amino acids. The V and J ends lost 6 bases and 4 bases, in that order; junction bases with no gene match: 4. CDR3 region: CSVLGQGAETQYF. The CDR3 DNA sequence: TGCAGCGTCCTCGGACAGGGGGCAGAGACCCAGTACTTC.

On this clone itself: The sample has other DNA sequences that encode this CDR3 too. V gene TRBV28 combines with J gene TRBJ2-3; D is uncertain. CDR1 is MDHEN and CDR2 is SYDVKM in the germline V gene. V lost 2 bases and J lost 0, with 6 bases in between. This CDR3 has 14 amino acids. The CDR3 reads CASSLGISTDTQYF. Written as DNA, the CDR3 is TGTGCCAGCAGTTTAGGGATAAGCACAGATACGCAGTATTTT. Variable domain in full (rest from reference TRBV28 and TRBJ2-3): DVKVTQSSRYLVKRTGEKVFLECVQDMDHENMFWYRQDPGLGLRLIYFSYDVKMKEKGDIPEGYSVSREKKERFSLILESASTNQTSMYLCASSLGISTDTQYFGPGTRLTVL.

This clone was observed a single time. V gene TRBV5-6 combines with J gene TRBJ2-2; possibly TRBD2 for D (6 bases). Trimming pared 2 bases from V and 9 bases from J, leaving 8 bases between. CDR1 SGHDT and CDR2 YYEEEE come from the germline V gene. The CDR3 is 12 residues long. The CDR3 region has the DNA TGTGCCAGCAGCTTAGGCGGGAGGGAGCTGTTTTTT. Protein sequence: CASSLGGRELFF.

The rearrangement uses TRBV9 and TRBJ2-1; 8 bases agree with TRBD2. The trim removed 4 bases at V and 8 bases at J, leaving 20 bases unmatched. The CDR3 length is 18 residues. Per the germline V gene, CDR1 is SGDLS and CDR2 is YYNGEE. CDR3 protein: CASSPRASGQPAQDEQFF. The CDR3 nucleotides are TGTGCCAGCAGCCCCCGGGCTAGCGGGCAGCCCGCCCAGGATGAGCAGTTCTTC.

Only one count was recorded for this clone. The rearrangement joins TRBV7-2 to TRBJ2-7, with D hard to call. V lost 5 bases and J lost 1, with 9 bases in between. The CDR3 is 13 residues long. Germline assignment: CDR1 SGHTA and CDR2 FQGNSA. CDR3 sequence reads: CASSATLSYEQYF. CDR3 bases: TGTGCCAGCAGCGCGACGTTATCCTACGAGCAGTACTTC.

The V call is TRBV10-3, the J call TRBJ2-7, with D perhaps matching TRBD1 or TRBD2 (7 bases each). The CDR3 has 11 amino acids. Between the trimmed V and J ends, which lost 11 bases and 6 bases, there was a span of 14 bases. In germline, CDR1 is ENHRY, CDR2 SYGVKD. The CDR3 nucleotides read TGTGCCGCAGGGGGGGAGGGCGAGCAGTACTTC. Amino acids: CAAGGEGEQYF.

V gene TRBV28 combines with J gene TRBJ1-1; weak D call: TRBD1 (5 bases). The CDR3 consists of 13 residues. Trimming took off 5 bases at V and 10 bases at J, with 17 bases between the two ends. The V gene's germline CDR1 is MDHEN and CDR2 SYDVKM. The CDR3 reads CASSTLRVGPAFF. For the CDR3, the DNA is TGTGCCAGCAGTACTTTAAGGGTGGGGCCAGCTTTCTTT.